The sequence of this T cell receptor beta chain was determined in a study of radiotherapy plus CTLA-4 blockade in lung cancer. About the research overall: Objective responses occurred in 18% of patients; 31% had disease control.

The assay was immunoSEQ multiplex PCR, and TCRdb's table has in-frame clones only and misses some. The repertoire holds under 95,000 clones, with 60% to 85% as singletons. CDR3 length: 16 amino acids. With 2 bases removed from V and 1 base from J, the gap between germline ends came to 14 bases. CDR1 MNHNS and CDR2 SASEGT come from the germline V gene. The TCR comes from a human donor with non-small cell lung cancer whose response to radiotherapy plus ipilimumab could not be evaluated. Some clones in this sample may be carry-over from other donors' samples. V and J are TRBV6-1 and TRBJ1-2; D might be TRBD1 (6 bases). Material: peripheral blood, obtained from a patient treated with radiotherapy plus ipilimumab. Here the CDR3 DNA reads TGTGCCAGCAGTGAATACCTTACAGGGAGTAACTATGGCTACACCTTC. It translates to CASSEYLTGSNYGYTF.